The entry below gives a single TCR beta chain sequence along with its context. What it recognizes is unknown. The data are from a study of graft-versus-host responses after intestinal transplantation. This CDR3 region has 11 residues. Germline V gives CDR1 MNHEY, CDR2 SVGAGI. V gave up 7 bases and J gave up 7 bases, with 7 bases separating them. TCRdb keeps only in-frame clones here, not all; method: immunoSEQ multiplex PCR. Of about 90,000 clones detected, just under 95% appear once; the ten largest clones hold about 0.3%. The receptor was isolated from a human donor who received an intestinal transplant. The sample consisted of unstimulated CD4+ T cells sorted from spleen or lymph node cells, taken before intestinal transplant. This chain links TRBV6-5 with TRBJ2-2, with D unclear. In DNA, the CDR3 is TGTGCCAGCATCGAGTTCGGGGAGCTGTTTTTT. Protein: CASIEFGELFF.